A selection of T cell receptor beta chains follows, all from one sample in a study of technical replicates of blood from several donors. Profiling relied on immunoSEQ multiplex PCR, and the TCRdb table lists in-frame clones only, not all of them. The table shows about 94,000 clones, with 90% to 97% occurring only once. Specimen: T cells isolated from PBMCs. The receptors shown here come from a human donor in good health. Both conserved end residues are part of each CDR3. Each record gives: clone size, D gene, CDR3 length, J gene, V gene, CDR3 DNA, CDR3 protein. D genes are given only for firm matches. Clone sizes are given selectively: once, few, many, or a class where the clone is expanded.

- - 15 TRBJ1-5 TRBV15 TGTGCCACCAGCAGTTATAGGGGGATCGATCAGCCCCAGCATTTT CATSSYRGIDQPQHF
- - 13 TRBJ1-4 TRBV7-9 TGTGCCAGCAGCCCGGGGTTTAATGAAAAACTGTTTTTT CASSPGFNEKLFF
- TRBD2 15 TRBJ2-1 TRBV9 TGTGCCAGCAGCGGAACTAGCGGGAAGGGCGATGAGCAGTTCTTC CASSGTSGKGDEQFF
once - 17 TRBJ2-6 TRBV4-2 TGTGCCAGCAGCCAAGATTCATCGGTCGCCGGGGCCAACGTCCTGACTTTC CASSQDSSVAGANVLTF
- - 14 TRBJ2-1 TRBV30 TGTGCCTGGACTGGGGCAGGGCGGTACAATGAGCAGTTCTTC CAWTGAGRYNEQFF
- - 14 TRBJ2-7 TRBV7-2 TGTGCCAGCAGCCTACGGACTAATTATATCGAGCAGTACTTC CASSLRTNYIEQYF
- TRBD1 15 TRBJ1-2 TRBV6-5 TGTGCCAGCAGTTCTGCGGGACAGAGGGATTATGGCTACACCTTC CASSSAGQRDYGYTF
- - 13 TRBJ1-2 TRBV2 TGTGCCAGCAATGAGCAGGCCAACTATGGCTACACCTTC CASNEQANYGYTF
- - 12 TRBJ2-7 TRBV12-5 TGTGCTAGTGGTTTCAATTCCTACGAGCAGTACTTC CASGFNSYEQYF
- - 10 TRBJ1-1 TRBV20-1 TGCATTACAGGGAACACTGAAGCTTTCTTT CITGNTEAFF
- - 11 TRBJ2-1 TRBV6-5 TGTGCCAGCAGTTACTTAAATGAGCAGTTCTTC CASSYLNEQFF
- - 14 TRBJ1-3 TRBV28 TGTGCCAGCAGTTTAGGCAGCTCTGGAAACACCATATATTTT CASSLGSSGNTIYF
- TRBD1 16 TRBJ1-4 TRBV19 TGTGCCAGTAGTGGAGACAGGGGAGGCAAGGGTGAAAAACTGTTTTTT CASSGDRGGKGEKLFF
- - 10 TRBJ2-1 TRBV20-1 TGCAGTGCTGGAGTAAATGAGCAGTTCTTC CSAGVNEQFF
- TRBD2 14 TRBJ2-1 TRBV19 TGTGCCAGTAGTATCGCGGGAGGTTTCAATGAGCAGTTCTTC CASSIAGGFNEQFF
- - 16 TRBJ1-1 TRBV12-5 TGTGCTAGTGGTTTGGTTCGACTCGGATGGGACACTGAAGCTTTCTTT CASGLVRLGWDTEAFF
- TRBD2 14 TRBJ2-3 TRBV10-2 TGCGCCAGCACCTTAGCGGGGGGATCAGATACGCAGTATTTT CASTLAGGSDTQYF
- - 13 TRBJ2-7 TRBV6-5 TGTGCCAGCAGTTACTCCGGGGACTACGAGCAGTACTTC CASSYSGDYEQYF
- TRBD1 17 TRBJ2-2 TRBV18 TGTGCCAGCTCACCGCTAACAGGGGGCGCGAACACCGGGGAGCTGTTTTTT CASSPLTGGANTGELFF
- - 13 TRBJ2-1 TRBV2 TGTGCCAGAGGACTTGAAGTCTACAATGAGCAGTTCTTC CARGLEVYNEQFF
- - 14 TRBJ1-4 TRBV18 TGTGCCAGCTCACCAGGGGCCACTAATGAAAAACTGTTTTTT CASSPGATNEKLFF
- TRBD2 15 TRBJ2-1 TRBV5-4 TGTGCCAGCAGCTTGGTAATAGCGGGAGTGAATGAGCAGTTCTTC CASSLVIAGVNEQFF
- - 16 TRBJ1-4 TRBV7-9 TGTGCCAGCAGCCCATATAGGACAACTCTAGATGAAAAACTGTTTTTT CASSPYRTTLDEKLFF
- - 14 TRBJ1-3 TRBV6-1 TGTGCCAGCAGTGAAGCAGGGGCTGGAAACACCATATATTTT CASSEAGAGNTIYF
- - 13 TRBJ2-1 TRBV11-2 TGTGCCAGCAGCTTAAACTACAACAATGAGCAGTTCTTC CASSLNYNNEQFF
- - 12 TRBJ2-3 TRBV7-3 TGTGCCAGCAGTTCAAGCACAGATACGCAGTATTTT CASSSSTDTQYF
- TRBD1 12 TRBJ2-1 TRBV19 TGTGCCAGCGCACAGGGGCTCGATGAGCAGTTCTTC CASAQGLDEQFF
- - 18 TRBJ2-3 TRBV7-2 TGTGCCAGCAGCTTAGTGGGGCCGGCTAAAGTCCATCGGGATACGCAGTATTTT CASSLVGPAKVHRDTQYF
- TRBD2 15 TRBJ2-1 TRBV6-4 TGTGCCAGCAGTGCCGGGACTAGCTCCTACAATGAGCAGTTCTTC CASSAGTSSYNEQFF
- TRBD1 14 TRBJ1-4 TRBV18 TGTGCCAGCTCACCGGGACAGACTAATGAAAAACTGTTTTTT CASSPGQTNEKLFF
- - 14 TRBJ2-7 TRBV5-6 TGTGCCAGCAGCCCCCCCGGGGGGCCCTACGAGCAGTACTTC CASSPPGGPYEQYF
- TRBD2 17 TRBJ2-1 TRBV5-1 TGCGCCAGCAGCACAGGACTAGCGGTTACCTCCTACAATGAGCAGTTCTTC CASSTGLAVTSYNEQFF
once - 13 TRBJ1-1 TRBV19 TGTGCCAGTATCCAGACAGACCTAACTGAAGCTTTCTTT CASIQTDLTEAFF
once - 16 TRBJ2-7 TRBV2 TGTGCCAGCAGTGAATGGGCGGTACAGGACTCCTACGAGCAGTACTTC CASSEWAVQDSYEQYF
- - 14 TRBJ1-1 TRBV11-3 TGTGCCAGCAGCTTAGGGGCAGCGAACACTGAAGCTTTCTTT CASSLGAANTEAFF
- - 14 TRBJ2-7 TRBV6-1 TGTGCCAGCAGTGAGCTCGGGACTTCCTACGAGCAGTACTTC CASSELGTSYEQYF
- TRBD1 14 TRBJ2-1 TRBV10-2 TGCGCCAGCTGGGGGACAGGGGCCTACAATGAGCAGTTCTTC CASWGTGAYNEQFF
- - 11 TRBJ2-5 TRBV20-1 TGCAGTGCCGGGGTGTTTGGGACCCAGTACTTC CSAGVFGTQYF
- - 14 TRBJ1-5 TRBV6-5 TGTGCCAGCAGTTACGAACGGAGTACCCGACCCCAGCATTTT CASSYERSTRPQHF
- TRBD2 19 TRBJ2-1 TRBV19 TGTGCCAGTAGTACCAACGGACTAGCGGGTGAGTACTCCAGGGATGAGCAGTTCTTC CASSTNGLAGEYSRDEQFF
- TRBD2 13 TRBJ2-4 TRBV5-6 TGTGCCAGCAGCTACGCCCTAGCGGGAGGGCCAAACTTC CASSYALAGGPNF
once - 15 TRBJ2-2 TRBV19 TGTGCCAGTACCGAGACAGGCTACTACACCGGGGAGCTGTTTTTT CASTETGYYTGELFF